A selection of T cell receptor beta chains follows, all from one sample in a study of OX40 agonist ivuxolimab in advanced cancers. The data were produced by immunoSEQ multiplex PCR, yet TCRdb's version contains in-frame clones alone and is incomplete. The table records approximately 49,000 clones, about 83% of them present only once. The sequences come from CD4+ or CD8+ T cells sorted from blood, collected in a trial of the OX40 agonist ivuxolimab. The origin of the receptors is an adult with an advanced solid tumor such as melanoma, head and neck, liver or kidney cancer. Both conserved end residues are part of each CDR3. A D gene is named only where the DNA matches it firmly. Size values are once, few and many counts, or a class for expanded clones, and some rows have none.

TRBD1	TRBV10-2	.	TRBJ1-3	TGCGCCAGCAGTGAGGGGACAGGGACAAACTCTGGAAACACCATATATTTT	CASSEGTGTNSGNTIYF
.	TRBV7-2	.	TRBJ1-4	TGTGCCAGCAGCTTAGCGATGGGAGGGGGTGAAAAACTGTTTTTT	CASSLAMGGGEKLFF
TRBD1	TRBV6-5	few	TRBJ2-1	TGTGCCAGCAGCCGACAGGGCCCCTACAATGAGCAGTTCTTC	CASSRQGPYNEQFF
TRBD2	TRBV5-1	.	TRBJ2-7	TGCGCCAGCAGCCGTGGGGAGGGAGCCATATACGAGCAGTACTTC	CASSRGEGAIYEQYF
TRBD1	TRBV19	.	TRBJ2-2	TGTGCCAGTATCGGCCGACAGGGGCAGGGCGGGGAGCTGTTTTTT	CASIGRQGQGGELFF
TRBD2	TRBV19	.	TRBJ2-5	TGTGCCAGTAGTATTTGGTTTGGGCGGGGGGCAAGAGAGACCCAGTACTTC	CASSIWFGRGARETQYF
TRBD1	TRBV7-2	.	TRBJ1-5	TGTGCCAGCAGCGAGGGACAGGAGGGTCAGCCCCAGCATTTT	CASSEGQEGQPQHF
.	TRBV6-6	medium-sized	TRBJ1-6	TGTGCCAGCACATTTTCCCCGTATTCACCCCTCCACTTT	CASTFSPYSPLHF
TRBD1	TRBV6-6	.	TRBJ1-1	TGTGCCAGCAGTAACGACAGGGACAAAGCTTTCTTT	CASSNDRDKAFF
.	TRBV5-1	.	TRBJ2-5	TGCGCCAGCAACAACGACTGGGAGACCCAGTACTTC	CASNNDWETQYF
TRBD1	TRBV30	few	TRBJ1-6	TGTGCCTGGACCCACCCGGGACAGGGAGGTTCACCCCTCCACTTT	CAWTHPGQGGSPLHF
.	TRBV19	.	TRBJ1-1	TGTGCCAGTAGTATAGATCACAGGGCTTTGGGGAACACTGAAGCTTTCTTT	CASSIDHRALGNTEAFF
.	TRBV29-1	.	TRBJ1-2	TGCAGCGTTGAGCGCTACACCTTC	CSVERYTF
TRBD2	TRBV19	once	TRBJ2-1	TGTGCCAGTAGTATCCTCGCTAGCGGGGGTGAGCAGTTCTTC	CASSILASGGEQFF
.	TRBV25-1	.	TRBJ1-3	TGTGCCAGCAGTGCGACAACTGGAAACACCATATATTTT	CASSATTGNTIYF
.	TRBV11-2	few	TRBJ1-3	TGTGCCAGCAGCTCCGGACCCGGGCCCGGAAACACCATATATTTT	CASSSGPGPGNTIYF
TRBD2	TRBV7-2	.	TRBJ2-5	TGTGCCAGCAGCTTAACAAATCCTCGACTAGCGAGGGAAGAGACCCAGTACTTC	CASSLTNPRLAREETQYF
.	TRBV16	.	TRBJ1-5	TGTGCCAGCAGCCAATCTTCTAGCAATCAGCCCCAGCATTTT	CASSQSSSNQPQHF
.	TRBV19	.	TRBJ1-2	TGTGCCAGTAGTATAGATCCTGGGCATCTCTTCAACTACACCTTC	CASSIDPGHLFNYTF
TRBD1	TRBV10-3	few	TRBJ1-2	TGTGCCATCAGGCGTCGACAGGGGGTTGACGGCGATGGCTACACCTTC	CAIRRRQGVDGDGYTF
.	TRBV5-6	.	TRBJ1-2	TGTGCCAGCAGCTTGGACAGGGTCTATGGCTACACCTTC	CASSLDRVYGYTF
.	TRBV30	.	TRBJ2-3	TGTGCCTGGGGAGGGGGTCCTCTCACAGATACGCAGTATTTT	CAWGGGPLTDTQYF